Detailed here is one TCR beta chain. In the original processing: Reference gene primer amplification yielded estimated nucleated cell counts. Libraries were prepared by immunoSEQ multiplex PCR; TCRdb keeps only in-frame clonotypes and omits some of them. The DNA gave D and trimming, while V, J and clone size come from that table. The sample lists roughly 250,000 clones, around 90% occurring once. Germline loops: CDR1 ENHRY, CDR2 SYGVKD. The V and J ends lost 10 bases and 0 bases respectively, with 17 bases between them. The CDR3 length is 15 residues. This sample is part of a study of blood T cell repertoires in COVID-19. Overall study context: Sites in the United States, Italy and Spain provided acute and convalescent COVID-19 samples. Sources were T cells, B-cell-depleted T cells, or PBMCs; the material itself was cDNA or gDNA.

The specimen sequenced was peripheral blood. The J gene is TRBJ2-3, the V gene TRBV10-3, with D tentatively TRBD2 (6 bases). The receptor was isolated from a woman aged 25 to 39 with acute or convalescent COVID-19. The CDR3 DNA reads TGTGCCACCCAAAGGGACGGGACTAGCACAGATACGCAGTATTTT. Translation: CATQRDGTSTDTQYF.